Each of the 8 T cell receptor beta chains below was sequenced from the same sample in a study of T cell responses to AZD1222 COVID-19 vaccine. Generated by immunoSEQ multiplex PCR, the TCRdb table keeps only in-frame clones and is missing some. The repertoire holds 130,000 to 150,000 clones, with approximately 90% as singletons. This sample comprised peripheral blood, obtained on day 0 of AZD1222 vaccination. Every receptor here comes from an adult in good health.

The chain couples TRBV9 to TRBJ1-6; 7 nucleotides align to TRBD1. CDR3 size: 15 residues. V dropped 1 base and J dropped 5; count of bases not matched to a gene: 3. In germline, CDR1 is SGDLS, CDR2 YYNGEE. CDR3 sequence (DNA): TGTGCCAGCAGCGTATTGGGACAGAATAATTCACCCCTCCACTTT. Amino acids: CASSVLGQNNSPLHF.

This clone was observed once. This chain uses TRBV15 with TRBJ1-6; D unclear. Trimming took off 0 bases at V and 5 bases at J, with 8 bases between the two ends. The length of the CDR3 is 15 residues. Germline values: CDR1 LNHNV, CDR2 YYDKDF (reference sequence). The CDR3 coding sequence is TGTGCCACCAGCAGAGATCTGGGGAATAATTCACCCCTCCACTTT. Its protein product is CATSRDLGNNSPLHF. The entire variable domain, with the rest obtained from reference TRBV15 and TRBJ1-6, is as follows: DAMVIQNPRYQVTQFGKPVTLSCSQTLNHNVMYWYQQKSSQAPKLLFHYYDKDFNNEADTPDNFQSRRPNTSFCFLDIRSPGLGDTAMYLCATSRDLGNNSPLHFGNGTRLTVT.

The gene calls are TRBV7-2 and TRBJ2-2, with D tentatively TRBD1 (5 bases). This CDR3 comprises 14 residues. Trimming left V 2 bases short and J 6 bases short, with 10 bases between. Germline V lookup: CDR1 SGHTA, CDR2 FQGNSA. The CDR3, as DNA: TGTGCCAGCAGCTTAAGGGGTCTCTCCGGGGAGCTGTTTTTT. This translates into CASSLRGLSGELFF.

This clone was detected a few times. The CDR3 DNA reads TGTGCCAGCAGTCCCCAGGAGTCGCGGAGTGAGCTGTTTTTT. This codes for CASSPQESRSELFF. This sequence joins TRBV27 and TRBJ2-2; D unclear. Germline-derived CDR1 and CDR2 are MNHEY and SMNVEV (reference sequence). V lost 5 bases, J lost 11 bases, and 18 bases lay in between. The CDR3 sequence is 14 residues long.

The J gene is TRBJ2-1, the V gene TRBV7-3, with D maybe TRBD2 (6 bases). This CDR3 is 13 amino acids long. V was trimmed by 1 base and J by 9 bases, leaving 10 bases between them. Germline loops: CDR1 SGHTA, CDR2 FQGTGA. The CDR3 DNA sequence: TGTGCCAGCAGCTTAAGTCCCGGGGGTGAGCAGTTCTTC. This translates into CASSLSPGGEQFF.

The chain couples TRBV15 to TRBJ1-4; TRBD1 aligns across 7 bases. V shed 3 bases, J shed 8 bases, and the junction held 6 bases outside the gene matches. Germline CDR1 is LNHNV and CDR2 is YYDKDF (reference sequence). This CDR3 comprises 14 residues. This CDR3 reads CATSRDRLREKLFF. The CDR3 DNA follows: TGTGCCACCAGCAGGGACAGGCTCCGGGAAAAACTGTTTTTT. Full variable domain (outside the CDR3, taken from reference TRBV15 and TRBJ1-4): DAMVIQNPRYQVTQFGKPVTLSCSQTLNHNVMYWYQQKSSQAPKLLFHYYDKDFNNEADTPDNFQSRRPNTSFCFLDIRSPGLGDTAMYLCATSRDRLREKLFFGSGTQLSVL.

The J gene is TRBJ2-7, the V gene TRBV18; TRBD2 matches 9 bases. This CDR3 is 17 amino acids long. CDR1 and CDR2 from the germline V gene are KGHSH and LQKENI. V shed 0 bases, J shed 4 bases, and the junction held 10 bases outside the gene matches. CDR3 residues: CASSPPLAGTVGYEQYF. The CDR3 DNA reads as TGTGCCAGCTCACCACCCCTAGCGGGGACCGTGGGATACGAGCAGTACTTC.

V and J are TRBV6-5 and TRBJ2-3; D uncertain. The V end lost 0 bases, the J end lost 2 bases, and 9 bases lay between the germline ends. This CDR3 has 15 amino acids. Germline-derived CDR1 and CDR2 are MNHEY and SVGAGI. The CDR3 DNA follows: TGTGCCAGCAGTTACTCGAAACCGTACACAGATACGCAGTATTTT. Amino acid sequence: CASSYSKPYTDTQYF.